The 17 T cell receptor beta chains given below trace back to one sample, sequenced in a study of Ad26.COV2.S vaccination and SARS-CoV-2 variants. As for treatment: roughly 20 received Ad26.COV2.S at low or high dose, single or two shots; about five received placebo; per-sample allocation not given. Day 63 after the first injection of vaccine or placebo was the sampling time. Clones were read by immunoSEQ multiplex PCR, and TCRdb kept only the in-frame ones, dropping some. The data contain around 300,000 clones, about 89% of them singletons. The specimen comprised peripheral blood, sampled in a trial of Ad26.COV2.S vaccine versus placebo. The source of these receptors is a person aged 18-60 years who received the Ad26.COV2.S COVID-19 vaccine or a placebo.

The chain carries TRBV6-4 and TRBJ1-6; D remains unclear. CDR1 is MRHNA, CDR2 SNTAGT, per germline. V lost 2 bases and J 5 bases, leaving 4 bases between the germline ends. The CDR3 is 13 amino acids. In DNA, the CDR3 is TGTGCCAGCAGTGACGGAGATAATTCACCCCTCCACTTT. This gives the protein CASSDGDNSPLHF.

This chain links TRBV19 with TRBJ2-1; 8 bases match TRBD2. CDR1 is LNHDA and CDR2 is SQIVND in the germline V gene (reference sequence). The CDR3 loop spans 14 amino acids. V shed 3 bases and J 8 bases; nucleotides not matched to a gene: 6. This CDR3 is CASSIGTRRDEQFF. CDR3 nucleotides: TGTGCCAGTAGTATCGGGACTAGGCGGGATGAGCAGTTCTTC.

The chain joins TRBV9 to TRBJ1-3; D is unresolved. V lost 0 bases and J lost 0, with 7 bases in between. Germline CDR1 SGDLS, CDR2 YYNGEE. CDR3 length equals 15 residues. In DNA form, the CDR3 reads TGTGCCAGCAGCGTAGAAAGTTCCTCTGGAAACACCATATATTTT. Translating it yields CASSVESSSGNTIYF.

The rearrangement uses TRBV2 and TRBJ1-4; no reliable D call. Germline V gene data show CDR1 as SNHLY and CDR2 as FYNNEI. This CDR3 comprises 13 residues. Trimming removed 3 bases at V and 14 bases at J, with 16 bases between. In DNA, the CDR3 is TGTGCCAGCAGTGAGAGGCTTCGACTAAGCCTGTTTTTT. It codes for CASSERLRLSLFF.

The rearrangement uses TRBV7-8 and TRBJ2-5; either TRBD1 or TRBD2 may fit D (6 bases each). Germline V lookup: CDR1 SGHVS, CDR2 FQNEAQ. The CDR3 totals 15 residues. The V end lost 1 base, the J end lost 2 bases, and 11 bases lay between the germline ends. The CDR3: CASSLGGAVQETQYF. CDR3 coding DNA: TGTGCCAGCAGCTTAGGGGGGGCAGTTCAAGAGACCCAGTACTTC.

This clone was seen only once. The chain carries TRBV6-2 or TRBV6-3 and TRBJ2-3; no definite D call. Trimming took off 0 bases at V and 6 bases at J, with 10 bases between the two ends. Per germline, CDR1 MNHEY and CDR2 SVGEGT. The CDR3 consists of 14 residues. CDR3 sequence reads: CASSYSVMVDTQYF. CDR3 in DNA: TGTGCCAGCAGTTACTCGGTTATGGTGGATACGCAGTATTTT.

The chain links TRBV6-1 to TRBJ2-3; 9 nucleotides line up with TRBD2. This CDR3 has 16 amino acids. The V segment lost 6 bases and the J segment 4 bases; nucleotides outside the gene matches: 11. Germline CDR1 MNHNS, CDR2 SASEGT. CDR3 in amino acids: CASSEQAGGGADTQYF. CDR3 coding DNA: TGTGCCAGCAGCGAACAAGCGGGAGGTGGGGCAGATACGCAGTATTTT.

This clone was picked up one time. J is TRBJ1-4 and V is TRBV7-2; TRBD1 matches 8 bases. After removal of 4 bases from V and 4 bases from J, the junction contained 5 bases not matched to a gene. CDR1 SGHTA and CDR2 FQGNSA come from the germline V gene. CDR3 length: 15 amino acids. The DNA for the CDR3 is TGTGCCAGCAGCTCGGACAGGGCTATTAATGAAAAACTGTTTTTT. This encodes CASSSDRAINEKLFF.

CDR3 amino acids: CAWSVQALNTEAFF. Here the CDR3 DNA reads TGTGCCTGGAGTGTACAGGCATTGAACACTGAAGCTTTCTTT. The chain links TRBV30 to TRBJ1-1; D perhaps matches TRBD1 (5 bases). V was pared by 0 bases and J by 0 bases, with 8 bases between. The CDR3 covers 14 residues. CDR1 and CDR2 from the germline V gene are GTSNPN and SVGIG (reference sequence).

This chain joins TRBV10-3 and TRBJ1-2; D is perhaps TRBD1 (6 bases). V was cut by 10 bases and J by 0 bases, with 15 bases left in between. The germline V gene has CDR1 ENHRY and CDR2 SYGVKD. The CDR3 loop spans 14 amino acids. CDR3 coding DNA: TGTGCCAGTAGACAGGATCTTACTAACTATGGCTACACCTTC. Translating gives CASRQDLTNYGYTF.

The V and J genes are TRBV28 and TRBJ1-2; D is unresolved. Trimming cost V 6 bases and J 7 bases, with 12 bases left between them. This CDR3 is built from 12 residues. From germline, CDR1 is MDHEN and CDR2 SYDVKM. The CDR3 protein is CASRPPEGGYTF. The CDR3 DNA reads TGTGCCAGCAGGCCACCCGAGGGTGGCTACACCTTC.

This clone was observed a handful of times. J is TRBJ2-3 and V is TRBV19, with D perhaps matching TRBD2 (5 bases). Germline V gives CDR1 LNHDA, CDR2 SQIVND (reference sequence). The CDR3 runs 12 residues. The V end lost 9 bases, the J end lost 0 bases, and 7 bases lay between the germline ends. CDR3 in DNA: TGTGCCAGCGGGGATAGCACAGATACGCAGTATTTT. It specifies CASGDSTDTQYF.

The genes are TRBV5-1 and TRBJ2-1; D is unclear. CDR3 size: 16 residues. CDR1 and CDR2 (germline): SGHRS, YFSETQ. V shed 0 bases and J shed 0 bases, with 10 bases lying between them. The CDR3 spells CASSLDSQSSYNEQFF. CDR3 nucleotide sequence: TGCGCCAGCAGCTTGGATTCCCAGAGCTCCTACAATGAGCAGTTCTTC.

V usage is TRBV7-7 and J usage is TRBJ2-2; TRBD1 aligns across 8 bases. V shed 0 bases, J shed 1 base, and the junction held 1 base outside the gene matches. CDR3 size: 16 residues. Germline-derived CDR1 and CDR2 are SSHAT and FNYEAQ (reference sequence). In nucleotides, the CDR3 is TGTGCCAGCAGCTTAGCCGGGACAGGGAACACCGGGGAGCTGTTTTTT. This gives the protein CASSLAGTGNTGELFF. The full variable domain, with the rest looked up from reference TRBV7-7 and TRBJ2-2, is GAGVSQSPRYKVTKRGQDVTLRCDPISSHATLYWYQQALGQGPEFLTYFNYEAQPDKSGLPSDRFSAERPEGSISTLTIQRTEQRDSAMYRCASSLAGTGNTGELFFGEGSRLTVL.

This chain joins TRBV7-2 and TRBJ1-1, with TRBD1 as a possible D gene (5 bases). V gave up 5 bases and J gave up 3 bases, with 13 bases separating them. Germline CDR1 reads SGHTA; CDR2 reads FQGNSA. This CDR3 contains 14 residues. For the CDR3, the DNA is TGTGCCAGCAGCACTCGGGACGGCGACACTGAAGCTTTCTTT. Amino acids: CASSTRDGDTEAFF.

V usage is TRBV18 and J usage is TRBJ1-6; D is undetermined. The germline gives CDR1 KGHSH, CDR2 LQKENI. The CDR3 is made up of 16 amino acids. Trimming removed 1 base from V and 7 bases from J, with 14 bases in between. CDR3 sequence (DNA): TGTGCCAGCTCACCACGCGCGGGAGTAGCCAATTCACCCCTCCACTTT. It encodes CASSPRAGVANSPLHF.

The chain carries TRBV7-9 and TRBJ2-5; 12 bases align to TRBD2. V lost 4 bases to trimming and J lost 4 bases; unmatched junction nucleotides: 4. CDR1 is SEHNR, CDR2 FQNEAQ, per germline (reference sequence). The CDR3 covers 15 residues. The CDR3 nucleotides read TGTGCCAGCAGCTGGACTAGCGGGGTTGCAGAGACCCAGTACTTC. It translates to CASSWTSGVAETQYF.